These 12 T cell receptor beta chains were all obtained from the same sample, sequenced in a study of blood T cell repertoires in COVID-19. Profiled with immunoSEQ multiplex PCR; TCRdb holds only in-frame clones, not every one. The data show some 100,000 clones, 85% to 90% seen once. The sample taken for sequencing was peripheral blood. These receptors were collected from a human donor in a cohort sampled during active COVID-19.

The chain couples TRBV19 to TRBJ2-1; TRBD1 matches 8 bases. V lost 5 bases, J lost 9 bases, and 6 bases stayed unmatched. Per the germline V gene, CDR1 is LNHDA and CDR2 is SQIVND (reference sequence). The CDR3 is 13 residues long. The CDR3 DNA follows: TGTGCCAGTAGTCGACAGGGGATGCGTGAGCAGTTCTTC. This gives the protein CASSRQGMREQFF.

CDR3 bases: TGTGCCAGCAGCTATGCGTACAGGGATTCACCCCTCCACTTT. Its protein is CASSYAYRDSPLHF. The chain carries TRBV7-9 and TRBJ1-6; perhaps TRBD1 as D (6 bases). The CDR3 spans 14 residues. Trimming left V 4 bases short and J 8 bases short, with 12 bases between. Germline V gene data show CDR1 as SEHNR and CDR2 as FQNEAQ (reference sequence).

The V call is TRBV13, the J call TRBJ2-3; D is ambiguous. V was trimmed by 2 bases and J by 8 bases, leaving 23 bases between them. CDR3 length: 17 amino acids. Germline CDR1 PRHDT, CDR2 FYEKMQ (reference sequence). This chain's CDR3 is CASSLKAGRQISSTQYF. The DNA of the CDR3 is TGTGCCAGCAGCTTAAAAGCCGGCAGGCAAATCTCCAGTACGCAGTATTTT.

The V gene is TRBV19, the J gene TRBJ1-3; D is unclear. The germline V gene has CDR1 LNHDA and CDR2 SQIVND (reference sequence). The CDR3 consists of 14 residues. Trimming shortened V by 3 bases and J by 2 bases, and 8 bases separated the two germline ends. The CDR3 here is CASSIIGAGNTIYF. In DNA form, the CDR3 reads TGTGCCAGTAGTATCATAGGAGCTGGAAACACCATATATTTT. The complete variable domain, with remaining parts taken from reference TRBV19 and TRBJ1-3, reads DGGITQSPKYLFRKEGQNVTLSCEQNLNHDAMYWYRQDPGQGLRLIYYSQIVNDFQKGDIAEGYSVSREKKESFPLTVTSAQKNPTAFYLCASSIIGAGNTIYFGEGSWLTVV.

J is TRBJ2-1 and V is TRBV19, with 8 bases matching TRBD1. The CDR3 totals 17 residues. V gave up 5 bases and J gave up 0 bases; unmatched junction bases: 9. The germline gives CDR1 LNHDA, CDR2 SQIVND (reference sequence). CDR3: CASSRNPQGASYNEQFF. The CDR3 DNA sequence: TGTGCCAGTAGTCGTAACCCCCAGGGGGCCTCCTACAATGAGCAGTTCTTC.

In DNA form, the CDR3 reads TGTGCCAGCAGCCCGACACCTCTACTAGCGGGTTACACCGGGGAGCTGTTTTTT. Amino acid sequence: CASSPTPLLAGYTGELFF. V is TRBV9 and J is TRBJ2-2, with 9 nucleotides matching TRBD2. Looked up from germline, CDR1 is SGDLS and CDR2 is YYNGEE. V shed 4 bases, J shed 3 bases, and the junction held 13 bases outside the gene matches. There are 18 residues in the CDR3. The full variable domain, with the rest looked up from reference TRBV9 and TRBJ2-2, is DSGVTQTPKHLITATGQRVTLRCSPRSGDLSVYWYQQSLDQGLQFLIQYYNGEERAKGNILERFSAQQFPDLHSELNLSSLELGDSALYFCASSPTPLLAGYTGELFFGEGSRLTVL.

The chain links TRBV28 to TRBJ2-1; 13 nucleotides agree with TRBD2. The CDR3 has 14 amino acids. The germline CDR1 and CDR2 sequences are MDHEN and SYDVKM. Losses at the gene ends were 6 bases for V and 7 bases for J; bases not matched to a gene: 3. The CDR3 loop is CASRGTSGENEQFF. The CDR3 bases are TGTGCCAGCAGGGGGACTAGCGGGGAGAATGAGCAGTTCTTC.

The chain links TRBV7-9 to TRBJ2-1, with D perhaps TRBD2 (6 bases). Germline V gene sequence: CDR1 SEHNR, CDR2 FQNEAQ (reference sequence). CDR3 length: 17 residues. Trimming took off 1 base at V and 5 bases at J, with 18 bases between the two ends. The chain's CDR3 is CASSLGVEGGGHNEQFF. Written as DNA, the CDR3 is TGTGCCAGCAGCTTAGGGGTCGAGGGAGGCGGACACAATGAGCAGTTCTTC.

The chain has TRBV12-3 or TRBV12-4 and TRBJ1-5, with D perhaps TRBD1 (5 bases). The V end lost 11 bases, the J end lost 4 bases, and 12 bases lay between the germline ends. The CDR3 length is 12 residues. CDR3 sequence reads: CAASRGNQPQHF. DNA of the CDR3: TGTGCCGCTTCAAGGGGAAATCAGCCCCAGCATTTT.

V and J are TRBV29-1 and TRBJ1-2; 7 nucleotides match TRBD1. The CDR3 consists of 14 residues. Germline CDR1 SQVTM, CDR2 ANQGSEA. V gave up 2 bases and J gave up 4 bases; unmatched junction bases: 7. CDR3 nucleotides: TGCAGCGTTGAACGGAGGGGGCAGGTCTATGGCTACACCTTC. Protein product: CSVERRGQVYGYTF.

The V and J genes are TRBV27 and TRBJ1-1; possible D gene TRBD1, 5 bases. The CDR3 runs to 14 residues. Germline values: CDR1 MNHEY, CDR2 SMNVEV (reference sequence). Trimming stripped 7 bases from V and 1 base from J, with 13 bases between. This CDR3 is CASTTQDKNTEAFF. DNA of the CDR3: TGTGCCAGCACCACACAGGATAAGAACACTGAAGCTTTCTTT.

The chain uses TRBV2 and TRBJ2-7; TRBD2 is a possible D gene (6 bases). Trimming took 3 bases from V and 3 from J, leaving 12 bases between them. Looked up from germline, CDR1 is SNHLY and CDR2 is FYNNEI. This CDR3 is 14 amino acids long. The CDR3 is CASSDGVGLYEQYF. The CDR3 coding sequence is TGTGCCAGCAGTGATGGGGTGGGACTCTACGAGCAGTACTTC.